This T cell receptor beta chain was found in a study of shared clonotypes between healthy human individuals. The V gene's germline CDR1 is LNHDA and CDR2 SQIVND (reference sequence). The V and J ends lost 6 bases and 2 bases respectively, with 17 bases between them. There are 16 residues in the CDR3. TCRdb's copy holds only in-frame clones and misses some; the assay was immunoSEQ multiplex PCR. The sample includes over 2 million clones, 85% to 95% seen only once; the top ten take approximately 0.13%. The sequence derives from a man aged 18 to 30 in good health. The sample consisted of naive CD4+ T cells sorted from blood. Sample subset: CD45RA+ positively selected. V is TRBV19 and J is TRBJ1-5, with D tentatively TRBD1 (5 bases). In DNA, the CDR3 is TGTGCCAGTAGGGGGCCCCAACTCTCGGGCAATCAGCCCCAGCATTTT. Translation gives CASRGPQLSGNQPQHF. Looking up the rest from reference TRBV19 and TRBJ1-5 gives the full variable domain: DGGITQSPKYLFRKEGQNVTLSCEQNLNHDAMYWYRQDPGQGLRLIYYSQIVNDFQKGDIAEGYSVSREKKESFPLTVTSAQKNPTAFYLCASRGPQLSGNQPQHFGDGTRLSIL.